This T cell receptor (beta chain) appears in the sequencing data of a study of blood T cell repertoires in COVID-19. Study information: The samples span acute and convalescent COVID-19 from the United States, Italy and Spain.

The CDR3 is 15 amino acids. Germline loops: CDR1 SGDLS, CDR2 YYNGEE. V gave up 2 bases and J gave up 1 base; unmatched junction bases: 5. In its sample, this clone was seen once. This table comes from immunoSEQ multiplex PCR, and its TCRdb copy is limited to in-frame clones, with some not included. The data show about 74,000 clones, with 85% to 90% seen just once and 1.9% held by the top ten. The sample taken for sequencing was peripheral blood. The sequence came from a woman aged 80 or older with active or convalescent COVID-19. The chain couples TRBV9 to TRBJ1-1; 7 nucleotides match TRBD1. The CDR3 sequence: CASSVRQGENTEAFF. CDR3 bases: TGTGCCAGCAGCGTCAGACAGGGTGAGAACACTGAAGCTTTCTTT.